These 10 T cell receptor beta chains share one sample of origin, sequenced in a study of blood T cell repertoires in COVID-19. Only in-frame clones appear in the TCRdb table, and some are missing; sequencing was by immunoSEQ multiplex PCR. Of roughly 100,000 clones listed, 70% to 90% are singletons. Sequenced sample: peripheral blood. Source of these receptors: a middle-aged man in a cohort sampled during active COVID-19.

This clone was observed a few times. This rearrangement joins TRBV6-2 or TRBV6-3 to TRBJ1-5; D possibly corresponds to TRBD1 (6 bases). Trimming took 5 bases from V and 6 from J, leaving 14 bases between them. The germline CDR1 and CDR2 sequences are MNHEY and SVGEGT. CDR3 length: 14 amino acids. CDR3 DNA sequence: TGTGCCAGCAGTCGTGCAGGGGCGCGTCAGCCCCAGCATTTT. It codes for CASSRAGARQPQHF.

The chain links TRBV7-3 to TRBJ1-1; no clear D. The germline gives CDR1 SGHTA, CDR2 FQGTGA. CDR3 length: 13 amino acids. The V and J ends lost 5 bases and 3 bases respectively, with 10 bases between them. The CDR3 bases are TGTGCCAGCAGCCGAACGGCGGACACTGAAGCTTTCTTT. It yields the protein CASSRTADTEAFF.

CDR3 nucleotide sequence: TGTGCCAGCAGCCCGACAGGATCGAACACTGAAGCTTTCTTT. Its protein is CASSPTGSNTEAFF. The chain combines TRBV25-1 with TRBJ1-1; D possibly corresponds to TRBD1 (6 bases). Germline loops: CDR1 MGHDK, CDR2 SYGVNS. With 6 bases removed from V and 1 base from J, the gap between germline ends came to 12 bases. The CDR3 is made up of 14 amino acids.

V is TRBV5-1 and J is TRBJ2-1; TRBD1 is a possible D gene (5 bases). Germline-derived CDR1 and CDR2 are SGHRS and YFSETQ. Deletions cut 1 base from V and 5 bases from J, with 10 bases between. The length of the CDR3 is 14 residues. The CDR3 reads CASSLIQGDNEQFF. The CDR3 DNA reads as TGCGCCAGCAGCTTGATCCAGGGTGACAATGAGCAGTTCTTC.

The chain carries TRBV7-2 and TRBJ2-2, with 13 bases lining up with TRBD2. The CDR3 contains 18 residues. CDR1 is SGHTA and CDR2 is FQGNSA in the germline V gene. V trimming: 5 bases; J trimming: 0 bases; junction bases outside the gene matches: 6. CDR3 protein: CASSPGLAGDPNTGELFF. CDR3 bases: TGTGCCAGCAGCCCAGGACTAGCGGGGGACCCGAACACCGGGGAGCTGTTTTTT.

This clone was counted between two and nine times. V usage is TRBV6-2 or TRBV6-3 and J usage is TRBJ2-1; D possibly corresponds to TRBD2 (6 bases). Trimming took 6 bases from V and 3 from J, leaving 18 bases between them. The germline V gene encodes CDR1 MNHEY and CDR2 SVGEGT. The CDR3 is 16 amino acids. The CDR3 DNA sequence: TGTGCCAGCAGCCAAGGAGCGGGTTCCATCTACAATGAGCAGTTCTTC. Its translation: CASSQGAGSIYNEQFF.

The table lists this clone with a few counts. The V gene is TRBV7-6, the J gene TRBJ1-3; the D gene is possibly TRBD1 (6 bases). The V and J ends lost 5 bases and 0 bases respectively, with 11 bases between them. The CDR3 is 15 residues long. Looked up from germline, CDR1 is SGHVS and CDR2 is FNYEAQ. CDR3 region: CASSRTGSSGNTIYF. The CDR3 DNA follows: TGTGCCAGCAGCCGAACAGGGAGCTCTGGAAACACCATATATTTT.

The CDR3 protein is CASSEGTGIGNQPQHF. CDR3 bases: TGTGCCAGCAGTGAGGGGACAGGGATAGGCAATCAGCCCCAGCATTTT. The J gene is TRBJ1-5, the V gene TRBV6-1; 9 bases map to TRBD1. Germline-derived CDR1 and CDR2 are MNHNS and SASEGT. V gave up 3 bases and J gave up 2 bases; unmatched junction bases: 5. The CDR3 contains 16 residues.

The chain has TRBV24-1 and TRBJ2-2; tentatively, D is TRBD1 (5 bases). Germline V gives CDR1 KGHDR, CDR2 SFDVKD. V was shortened by 4 bases and J by 6 bases, with 11 bases between the two germline ends. CDR3 length equals 14 residues. Written as DNA, the CDR3 is TGTGCCACCAGTGACCCCAGGGTGGCCGGGGAGCTGTTTTTT. This gives the protein CATSDPRVAGELFF.

This rearrangement joins TRBV11-3 to TRBJ2-7, with TRBD2 matching 10 bases. The CDR3 covers 14 residues. J gave up 9 bases and V 1 base, and 6 bases lay outside the gene matches. CDR1 is SGHNT, CDR2 YENEEA, per germline. CDR3 DNA sequence: TGTGCCAGCAGCTTAGTCAGCGGGGGGGCCGCGCAGTACGTC. Amino acid sequence: CASSLVSGGAAQYV.